This TCR beta chain was found in a study of Ad26.COV2.S vaccination and SARS-CoV-2 variants (dated by TCRdb to the early 2020s). Regarding the study in general: Vaccine-arm donors came from COV1001, a multicentre, randomized, double-blind, placebo-controlled phase I-IIa trial of Ad26.COV2.S in healthy adults. Dosing of Ad26.COV2.S was intramuscular, at either 5x10^10 or 1x10^11 viral particles, delivered as one shot or as two shots spaced 56 days apart. TCRbeta repertoire sequencing was used to assess the specificity and breadth of SARS-CoV-2-reactive T cell receptors after Ad26.COV2.S vaccination. The TCR-sequenced set comprised around 30 samples: some 19 Ad26.COV2.S vaccine recipients, 5 placebo recipients and 8 SARS-CoV-2 convalescent individuals. Trial participants were randomized into five groups of five, in which low-dose or high-dose Ad26.COV2.S was given once or twice, or placebo was given on both occasions. Blinding of investigators to trial group allocation was maintained during experiments and outcome assessment.

The germline V gene specifies SNHLY as CDR1 and FYNNEI as CDR2. From the cysteine through the phenylalanine, the CDR3 covers 14 amino acids. Just CDR3 DNA is preserved here, 42 bases in frame from base 1. V sheds 6 bases and J sheds 0 bases, leaving 9 bases between their ends. Per the publication, the treatment or condition label means: some 20 received Ad26.COV2.S at low or high dose, single or two shots; roughly five received placebo; per-sample allocation not given. For vaccine and placebo recipients, repertoires were sequenced using samples collected on day 63 after the first injection. Between 29 July and 7 August 2020, Cohort 1b enrolled about 27 adults aged 18-55 years at one site in Boston, USA. Ad26.COV2.S was a replication-incompetent adenovirus type 26 vector expressing a prefusion-stabilized SARS-CoV-2 spike protein from the original Wuhan strain. General study outcomes and caveats: Compared with placebo recipients, Ad26.COV2.S recipients showed higher spike-specific TCR breadth (P = 0.0014). The authors noted that total T cell responses may have been underestimated by the TCR breadth and depth analyses. After vaccination, spike-specific CD8+ and CD4+ T cell responses were reported to show substantial breadth. Vaccine and placebo recipients had comparable non-spike TCR breadth, which fits with the vaccine containing only spike. The study was not powered to compare responses between vaccine doses or regimens.

The immunoSEQ Assay was used to sequence TCRbeta CDR3 regions. After extraction, genomic DNA underwent amplification by bias-controlled multiplex PCR, followed by high-throughput sequencing. Per the authors' processing: To quantify the absolute abundance of every unique TCRbeta CDR3 region, sequences were collapsed and filtered. T cell fraction was estimated by normalization of TCRbeta template counts to usable DNA, with usable DNA being measured through amplification of reference genes present in all nucleated cells. Repertoire TCRs were annotated as SARS-CoV-2-specific when V gene, CDR3 amino acid sequence and J gene were exactly matched to a known reactive TCR set. MIRA supplied the reference SARS-CoV-2 TCR set, which was filtered for enrichment in COVID-19-positive ImmuneCODE repertoires so that public or cross-reactive TCRs were removed. Drawing on the MIRA antigens, annotated TCRs were analysed further at the level of specific ORF or position within ORF. Depth was the summed frequency of annotated unique rearrangements, while breadth was defined as annotated unique rearrangements over total unique productive rearrangements. Group comparisons of TCR breadth used two-sided Wilcoxon rank-sum tests. In TCRdb, the immuneACCESS table is reduced to in-frame sequences with V and J assigned. These tables do not hold every clone; where another copy was compared, an unresolved V gene accounts for under half, and the others remain unexplained. The V and J calls and clone size were taken over from that table, and D and trimming were inferred from the DNA. The sample contains hundreds of thousands of clones, around 87% of them found a single time. The ten most abundant clones make up about 3.1% of the sample.

About this clone itself: Its antigen is unknown. It has no much larger one-base neighbor in the sample; base qualities were not kept.

The sequencing used peripheral blood, collected in a trial of Ad26.COV2.S vaccine versus placebo. The V gene is TRBV2 and the J gene is TRBJ1-5; the D gene assignment is ambiguous. The source is a person between 18 and 65 years old who received the Ad26.COV2.S COVID-19 vaccine or a placebo. The CDR3 reads as follows: CASSVDNSNQPQHF. The nucleotides are TGTGCCAGCAGCGTAGATAATAGCAATCAGCCCCAGCATTTT.